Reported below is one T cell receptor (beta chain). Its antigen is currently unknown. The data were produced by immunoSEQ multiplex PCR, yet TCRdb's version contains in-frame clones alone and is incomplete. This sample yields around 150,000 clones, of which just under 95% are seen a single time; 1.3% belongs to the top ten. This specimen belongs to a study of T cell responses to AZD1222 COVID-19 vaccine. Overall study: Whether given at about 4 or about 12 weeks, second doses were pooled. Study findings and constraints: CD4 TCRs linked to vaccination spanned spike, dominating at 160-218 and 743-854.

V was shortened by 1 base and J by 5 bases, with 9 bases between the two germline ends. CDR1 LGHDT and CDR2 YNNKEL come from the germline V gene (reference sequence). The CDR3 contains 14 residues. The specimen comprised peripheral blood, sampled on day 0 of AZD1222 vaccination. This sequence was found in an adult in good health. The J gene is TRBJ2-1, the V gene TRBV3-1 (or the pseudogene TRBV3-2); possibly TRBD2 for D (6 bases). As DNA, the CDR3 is TGTGCCAGCAGCCAAGGGACTATAAACAATGAGCAGTTCTTC. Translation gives CASSQGTINNEQFF.